This record looks at one T cell receptor beta chain sequence and its context. The method was immunoSEQ multiplex PCR; TCRdb's version includes in-frame clones alone and lacks a portion of them. This sample has approximately 70,000 clones, with roughly 95% found just once. This record comes from a study of technical replicates of blood from several donors. The source of this sequence is a human donor in good health. Sequencing was carried out using T cells isolated from PBMCs.

CDR3: CASSSRGEGEAFF. Here the CDR3 DNA reads TGTGCCAGCAGCTCCCGCGGGGAGGGTGAAGCTTTCTTT. The chain links TRBV6-5 to TRBJ1-1; D not certain. The CDR3 is 13 residues long. V was trimmed by 6 bases and J by 7 bases, leaving 15 bases between them. Germline V gene data show CDR1 as MNHEY and CDR2 as SVGAGI.